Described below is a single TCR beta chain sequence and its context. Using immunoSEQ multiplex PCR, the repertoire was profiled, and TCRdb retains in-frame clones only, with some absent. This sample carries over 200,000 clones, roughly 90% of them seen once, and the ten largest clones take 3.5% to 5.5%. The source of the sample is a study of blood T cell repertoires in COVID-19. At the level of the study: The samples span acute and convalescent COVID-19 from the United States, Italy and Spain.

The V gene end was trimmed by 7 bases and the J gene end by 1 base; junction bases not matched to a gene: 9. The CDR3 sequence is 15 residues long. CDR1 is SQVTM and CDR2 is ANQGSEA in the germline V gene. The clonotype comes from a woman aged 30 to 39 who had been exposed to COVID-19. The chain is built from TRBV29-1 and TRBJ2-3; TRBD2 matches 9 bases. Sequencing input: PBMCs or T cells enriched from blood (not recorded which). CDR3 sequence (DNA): TGCAGCGCTGGTTTAGCGGGGGAGCGCACAGATACGCAGTATTTT. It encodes CSAGLAGERTDTQYF.